What follows is one T cell receptor beta chain and its context. As yet, its antigen is unknown. This CDR3 has 15 residues. Germline CDR1 and CDR2: SGHNT and YYREEE (reference sequence). J lost 3 bases, V lost 3 bases, and 6 bases had no gene match. The donors, all of them Caucasian adults, lived in Nashville, Tennessee. The sample originates from a study of shared clonotypes between healthy human individuals. Background on the study: Donors had three CD4 naive, three CD4 memory, two CD8 naive and one CD8 memory plate apiece.

Study outcomes and limitations: Several donors shared approximately 5% of their naive CD4 clonotypes.

The material for each subset, its genomic DNA, was split evenly across several immunoSEQ plates. Sequencing used immunoSEQ multiplex PCR; TCRdb keeps in-frame clones, though not all of them. The repertoire includes millions of clones, 90% to 95% of them detected once, and 0.13% sits in the top ten. The origin of this receptor is a man younger than 35 in good health. Material for sequencing was naive CD4+ T cells sorted from blood. Subset specified: CD45RA+ positively selected. J is TRBJ1-2 and V is TRBV5-4, with 9 bases identical to TRBD1. The CDR3 region is CASSSRTGEDYGYTF. As DNA, the CDR3 is TGTGCCAGCAGCTCGAGGACAGGGGAGGACTATGGCTACACCTTC.